The sequence of this T cell receptor beta chain was determined in a study of CD8 T cells in Susac syndrome. The germline gives CDR1 SGHDT, CDR2 YYEEEE. V was cut by 2 bases and J by 0 bases, with 12 bases left in between. This CDR3 is built from 16 residues. Random hexamers primed reverse transcription of about 0.45 to 1 ug RNA. TCRdb used MiXCR to reprocess the immunoSEQ multiplex PCR reads, holding one entry per CDR3 protein. The sample has about 130,000 distinct CDR3 sequences, roughly 80% seen once; the top ten hold 0.45% to 0.6%. The TCR sequence derives from a human donor with multiple sclerosis. Sequencing was carried out using CD8+ T cells from PBMCs. The V gene is TRBV5-6, the J gene TRBJ1-5; D ambiguous. CDR3 nucleotide sequence: TGTGCCAGCAGCTTCGGGGAGAGCCATAGCAATCAGCCCCAGCATTTT. Translating it yields CASSFGESHSNQPQHF.